These T cell receptor beta chains were read from a single sample in a study of CXCR3-negative and CXCR3-positive naive CD8 T cells. No DNA is given; TCRdb re-called the 5' RACE reads and lists each CDR3 protein once. The sample has tens of thousands of distinct CDR3 sequences. The sample consisted of naive CXCR3+ CD8+ T cells from blood. Source of these receptors: a human donor in good health. Some clones in this sample may be carry-over from other donors' samples. The CDR3 runs from the conserved cysteine through the conserved F or W.

v_call	j_call	cdr3_aa
TRBV6-4	TRBJ2-1	CASSDGAGAYNEQFF
TRBV20-1	TRBJ1-5	CSARDRAGIGQPQHF
TRBV29-1	TRBJ2-5	CSVEAPGTRETQYF
TRBV7-9	TRBJ2-7	CASTSGPTGFYEQYF
TRBV10-2	TRBJ2-1	CASSEPIIPGLTQNEQFF
TRBV7-6	TRBJ2-7	CASSWDLSSYEQYF
TRBV12-3/TRBV12-4	TRBJ1-4	CASSSRGLGLEKLFF
TRBV4-2	TRBJ1-1	CASSQDPGTNTEAFF
TRBV6-2/TRBV6-3	TRBJ1-1	CASSLDPYRGDRDTEAFF
TRBV5-1	TRBJ1-1	CASSLGPTGTGENTEAFF
TRBV14	TRBJ1-2	CASSQGWTGDGYTF
TRBV7-6	TRBJ1-5	CASSPTTGLGNQPQHF
TRBV14	TRBJ1-2	CASSQDPESYTF
TRBV7-9	TRBJ1-4	CASSRGQGRPTNEKLFF
TRBV28	TRBJ1-5	CASSFGYNQPQHF
TRBV12-3/TRBV12-4	TRBJ2-5	CASSFLETQYF
TRBV7-7	TRBJ2-5	CASSLVYRDSETQYF
TRBV4-1	TRBJ2-7	CASSIQGPLAGGTYEQYF
TRBV28	TRBJ1-1	CASSFSRQMNTEAFF
TRBV2	TRBJ2-7	CASSEVGQTYEQYF
TRBV28	TRBJ2-7	CASSVGPFEEQYF
TRBV4-3	TRBJ2-7	CASSQGQEYYEQYF
TRBV28	TRBJ2-7	CASSWDAGSYEQYF
TRBV11-2	TRBJ2-7	CASSFGGLAGVEQYF
TRBV29-1	TRBJ2-1	CSVDRLAGRIYNEQFF
TRBV4-1	TRBJ2-7	CASSQGGLAGNEQYF
TRBV29-1	TRBJ1-1	CSVLDSSAEAFF
TRBV3-1	TRBJ2-7	CASSSTSFIDYEQYF
TRBV7-8	TRBJ2-1	CASSLFRGVNEQFF
TRBV4-3	TRBJ2-1	CASSQPPAGATGEQFF
TRBV28	TRBJ2-1	CASSLRGPYSYNEQFF
TRBV12-3/TRBV12-4	TRBJ1-5	CASKGQGSNQPQHF
TRBV7-8	TRBJ2-7	CASSVGTGGYEQYF
TRBV28	TRBJ2-1	CASSRLGGGEQFF
TRBV20-1	TRBJ1-2	CSAEPGTAYGYTF
TRBV29-1	TRBJ1-1	CSARTSWGNTEAFF
TRBV11-2	TRBJ2-4	CASSSTGQRGHIQYF
TRBV29-1	TRBJ2-3	CSVDGLAGVVDTQYF
TRBV6-5	TRBJ2-7	CASSQPGQGAYEQYF
TRBV29-1	TRBJ2-7	CSVQGDSYEQYF
TRBV12-3/TRBV12-4	TRBJ1-5	CASSLTGDNQPQHF
TRBV10-2	TRBJ1-3	CASSESEDSGNTIYF
TRBV27	TRBJ2-7	CASSPGANYEQYF
TRBV25-1	TRBJ2-2	CASSEFFSTGTGPDTGELFF
TRBV7-8	TRBJ2-2	CASSAGKYGELFF